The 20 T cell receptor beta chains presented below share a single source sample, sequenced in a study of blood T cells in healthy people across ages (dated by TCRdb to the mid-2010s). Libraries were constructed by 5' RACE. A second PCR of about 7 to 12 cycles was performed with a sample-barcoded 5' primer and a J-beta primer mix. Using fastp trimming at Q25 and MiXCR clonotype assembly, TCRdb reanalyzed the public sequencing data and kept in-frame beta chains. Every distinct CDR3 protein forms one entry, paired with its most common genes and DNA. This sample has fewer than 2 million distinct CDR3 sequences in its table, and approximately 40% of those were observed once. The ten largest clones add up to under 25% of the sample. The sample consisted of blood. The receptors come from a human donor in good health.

CDR3 sequence reads: CASSPQEGDTQYF. The DNA for the CDR3 is TGCGCCAGCAGCCCTCAGGAAGGAGATACGCAGTATTTT. The rearrangement joins TRBV4-1 to TRBJ2-3; D is undetermined. The germline V gene encodes CDR1 MGHRA and CDR2 YSYEKL. The CDR3 spans 13 residues. V lost 4 bases and J 5 bases, leaving 10 bases between the germline ends.

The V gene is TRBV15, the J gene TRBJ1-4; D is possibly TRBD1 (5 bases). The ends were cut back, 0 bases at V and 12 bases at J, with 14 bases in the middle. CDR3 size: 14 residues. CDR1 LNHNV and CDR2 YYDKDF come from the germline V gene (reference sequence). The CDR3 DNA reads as TGTGCCACCAGCAGAGACAGGGCTGGCCGGGAACTGTTTTTT. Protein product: CATSRDRAGRELFF.

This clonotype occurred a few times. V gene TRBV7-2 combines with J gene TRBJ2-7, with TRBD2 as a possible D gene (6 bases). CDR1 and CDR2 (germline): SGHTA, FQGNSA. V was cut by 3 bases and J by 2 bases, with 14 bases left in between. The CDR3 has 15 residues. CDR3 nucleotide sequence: TGTGCCAGCAGCTTTCGAGCGACGGGGGCCTACGAGCAGTACTTC. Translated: CASSFRATGAYEQYF.

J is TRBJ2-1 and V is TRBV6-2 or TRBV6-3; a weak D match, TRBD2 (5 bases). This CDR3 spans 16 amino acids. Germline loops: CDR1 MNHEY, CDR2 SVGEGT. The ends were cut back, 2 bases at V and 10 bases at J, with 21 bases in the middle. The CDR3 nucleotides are TGTGCCAGCAGTTACCAGGCGGCGGGTCTCAAGTGGGAGCAGTTCTTC. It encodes CASSYQAAGLKWEQFF.

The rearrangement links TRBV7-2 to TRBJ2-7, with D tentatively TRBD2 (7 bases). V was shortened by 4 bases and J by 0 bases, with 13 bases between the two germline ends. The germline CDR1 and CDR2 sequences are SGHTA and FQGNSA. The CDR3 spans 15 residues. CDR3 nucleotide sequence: TGTGCCAGCAGCTCCCAAGGGGGGGCCTCCTACGAGCAGTACTTC. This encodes CASSSQGGASYEQYF.

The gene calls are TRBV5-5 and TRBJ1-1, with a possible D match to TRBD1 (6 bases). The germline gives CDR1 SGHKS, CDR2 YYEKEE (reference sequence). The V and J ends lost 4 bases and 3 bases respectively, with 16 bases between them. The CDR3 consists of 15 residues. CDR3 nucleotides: TGTGCCAGCAGCCCCCCAGGGGATGGGGACACTGAAGCTTTCTTT. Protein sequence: CASSPPGDGDTEAFF.

The CDR3 sequence is CASSSAGGEINEQFF. The CDR3 region has the DNA TGCGCCAGCAGCTCCGCAGGGGGTGAAATAAATGAGCAGTTCTTC. This chain joins TRBV5-1 and TRBJ2-1; TRBD1 matches 7 bases. Per the germline V gene, CDR1 is SGHRS and CDR2 is YFSETQ. The CDR3 has 15 amino acids. J was trimmed by 7 bases and V by 3 bases; bases with no gene match: 10.

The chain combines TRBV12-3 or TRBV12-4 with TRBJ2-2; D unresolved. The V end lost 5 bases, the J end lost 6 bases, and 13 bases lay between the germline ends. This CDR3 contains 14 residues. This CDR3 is CASSLEVMAGELFF. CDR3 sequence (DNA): TGTGCCAGCAGTCTTGAAGTGATGGCCGGGGAGCTGTTTTTT.

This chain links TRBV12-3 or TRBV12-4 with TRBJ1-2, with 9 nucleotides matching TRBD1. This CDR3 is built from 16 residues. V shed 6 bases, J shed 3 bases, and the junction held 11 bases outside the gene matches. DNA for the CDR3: TGTGCCAGCAGATTTTCCGGGACAGGGCTTCACTATGGCTACACCTTC. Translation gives CASRFSGTGLHYGYTF.

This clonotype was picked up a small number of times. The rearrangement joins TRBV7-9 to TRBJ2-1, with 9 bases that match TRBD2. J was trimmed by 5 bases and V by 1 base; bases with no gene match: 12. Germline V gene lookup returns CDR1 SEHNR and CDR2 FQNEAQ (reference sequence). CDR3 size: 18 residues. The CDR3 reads CASSLDFTGTSPNNEQFF. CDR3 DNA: TGTGCCAGCAGCTTAGATTTCACCGGGACTAGCCCAAACAATGAGCAGTTCTTC.

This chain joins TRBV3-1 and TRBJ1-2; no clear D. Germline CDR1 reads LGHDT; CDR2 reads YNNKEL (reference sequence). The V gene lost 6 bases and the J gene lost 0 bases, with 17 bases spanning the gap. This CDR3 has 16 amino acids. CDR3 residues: CASSPGSGEANYGYTF. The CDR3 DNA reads TGTGCCAGCAGTCCGGGTTCCGGCGAGGCTAACTATGGCTACACCTTC.

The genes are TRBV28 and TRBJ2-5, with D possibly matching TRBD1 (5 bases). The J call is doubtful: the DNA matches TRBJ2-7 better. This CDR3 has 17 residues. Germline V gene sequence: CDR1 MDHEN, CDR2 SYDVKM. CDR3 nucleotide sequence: TGTGCCAGCAGTCACACACTTCAGGGTCTCCCCTCCTACGAGCAGTACTTC. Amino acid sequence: CASSHTLQGLPSYEQYF.

The CDR3 region has the DNA TGTGCCAGCAGTTACGGGTGGGAATACGAGCAGTACTTC. This gives the protein CASSYGWEYEQYF. The chain combines TRBV6-2 or TRBV6-3 with TRBJ2-7; D not certain. The CDR3 extends over 13 amino acids. The germline V gene has CDR1 MNHEY and CDR2 SVGEGT. V was clipped by 2 bases and J by 4 bases, with 9 bases between them.

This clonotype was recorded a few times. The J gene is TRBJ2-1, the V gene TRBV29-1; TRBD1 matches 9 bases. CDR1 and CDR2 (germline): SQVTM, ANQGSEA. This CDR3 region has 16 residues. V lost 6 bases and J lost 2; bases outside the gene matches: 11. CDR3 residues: CSVGGQGRGTYNEQFF. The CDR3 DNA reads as TGCAGCGTGGGGGGACAGGGACGAGGGACCTACAATGAGCAGTTCTTC.

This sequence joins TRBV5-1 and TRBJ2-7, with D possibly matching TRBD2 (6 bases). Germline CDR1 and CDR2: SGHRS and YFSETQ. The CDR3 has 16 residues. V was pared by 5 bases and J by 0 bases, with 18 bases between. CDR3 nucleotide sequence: TGCGCCAGCAGTAATAGGGAGGCTTACAGCTCCTACGAGCAGTACTTC. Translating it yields CASSNREAYSSYEQYF.

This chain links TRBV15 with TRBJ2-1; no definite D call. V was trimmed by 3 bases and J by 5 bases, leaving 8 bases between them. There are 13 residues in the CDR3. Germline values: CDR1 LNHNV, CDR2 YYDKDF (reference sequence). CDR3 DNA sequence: TGTGCCACCAGCAGCCACTTTAACAATGAGCAGTTCTTC. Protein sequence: CATSSHFNNEQFF.

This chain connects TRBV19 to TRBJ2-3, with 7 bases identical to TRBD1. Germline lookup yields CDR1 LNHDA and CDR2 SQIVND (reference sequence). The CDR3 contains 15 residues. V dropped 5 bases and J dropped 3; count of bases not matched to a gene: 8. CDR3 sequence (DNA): TGTGCCAGTAGTCCGGCGACAGGGAAAACAGATACGCAGTATTTT. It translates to CASSPATGKTDTQYF.

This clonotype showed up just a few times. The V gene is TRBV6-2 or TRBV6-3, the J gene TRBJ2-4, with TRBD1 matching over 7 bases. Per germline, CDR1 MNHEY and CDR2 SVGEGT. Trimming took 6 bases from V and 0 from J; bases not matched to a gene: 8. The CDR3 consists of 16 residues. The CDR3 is CASRQTGALAKNIQYF. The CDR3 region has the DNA TGTGCCAGCAGACAAACAGGGGCCTTAGCCAAAAACATTCAGTACTTC.

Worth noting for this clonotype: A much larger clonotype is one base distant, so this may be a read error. CDR3 sequence reads: CASSLTLRSTVPCEQYF. The DNA of the CDR3 is TGTGCCAGCAGCTTAACCCTTAGGTCGACAGTACCCTGCGAGCAGTACTTC. The V call is TRBV7-2, the J call TRBJ2-5, with a tentative D call TRBD1 (5 bases). The better agreement between TRBJ2-7 and the DNA end casts doubt on the J call. The germline CDR1 and CDR2 sequences are SGHTA and FQGNSA. This CDR3 spans 17 amino acids.

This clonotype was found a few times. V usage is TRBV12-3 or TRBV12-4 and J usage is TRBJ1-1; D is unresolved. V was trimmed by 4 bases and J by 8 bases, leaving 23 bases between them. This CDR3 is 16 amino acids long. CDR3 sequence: CASSSQTANVVSEAFF. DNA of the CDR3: TGTGCCAGCAGTTCACAGACTGCTAATGTGGTGTCAGAAGCTTTCTTT.